This T cell receptor (beta chain) appears in the sequencing data of a study of T cell responses to AZD1222 COVID-19 vaccine. The wider study: Samples with a second dose at about 4 or about 12 weeks were pooled together.

The germline gives CDR1 MDHEN, CDR2 SYDVKM. V was shortened by 5 bases and J by 7 bases, with 12 bases between the two germline ends. The CDR3 has 13 amino acids. Study-wide findings and caveats: At 160-218 and 743-854, vaccine-associated CD4 TCRs were dominant, and they spanned spike. Donors were chiefly white British, with a greater number of females, and clonal diversity was perhaps underestimated.

Profiled with immunoSEQ multiplex PCR; TCRdb holds only in-frame clones, not every one. Of some 140,000 clones detected, roughly 90% appear once; the ten largest clones hold 1.5% to 2%. As to this clone: Its antigen is not identified.

This receptor was taken from an adult in good health. Specimen: peripheral blood, collected on day 0 of AZD1222 vaccination. V is TRBV28 and J is TRBJ2-1; D may be TRBD2 (6 bases). The CDR3, as DNA: TGTGCCAGCAGTATAGCGGAGAGGAATGAGCAGTTCTTC. Translating gives CASSIAERNEQFF.